This entry lists 30 T cell receptor beta chains sequenced from one sample in a study of blood T cell repertoires in COVID-19. Libraries were prepared by immunoSEQ multiplex PCR; TCRdb keeps only in-frame clonotypes and omits some of them. In the table there are 200,000 to 300,000 clones, more than 65% of which are singletons. The sample comprised peripheral blood. The receptors here all came from a woman older than 75 with acute or convalescent COVID-19.

CDR3 nucleotides: TGTGCCAGCAGTGAAGTGCGGGGGAACACTGAAGCTTTCTTT. Translating it yields CASSEVRGNTEAFF. The rearrangement links TRBV6-1 to TRBJ1-1; no firm D call. Looked up from germline, CDR1 is MNHNS and CDR2 is SASEGT. The CDR3 sequence is 14 residues long. V lost 1 base, J lost 1 base, and 7 bases lay in between.

Regarding this clone: A much larger clone lies one base from this, so it may be a read error. Other DNA sequences in this sample translate to the same CDR3. The CDR3 is CASSWTGVNTEAFF. DNA for the CDR3: TGTGCCAGCAGCTGGACAGGGGTCAACACTGAAGCTTTCTTT. This rearrangement joins TRBV5-4 to TRBJ1-1; TRBD1 matches 9 bases. Trimming removed 3 bases from V and 2 bases from J; junction bases left unmatched: 2. The CDR3 has 14 amino acids. Germline V gene data show CDR1 as SGHNT and CDR2 as YYREEE (reference sequence).

The chain recombines TRBV10-3 with TRBJ2-1, with 8 bases matching TRBD1. Germline values: CDR1 ENHRY, CDR2 SYGVKD. After removal of 4 bases from V and 1 base from J, the junction contained 9 bases not matched to a gene. The CDR3 is 17 residues long. CDR3 sequence reads: CAISGNPGQGSYNEQFF. The DNA for the CDR3 is TGTGCCATCAGTGGGAACCCTGGACAGGGTTCCTACAATGAGCAGTTCTTC.

This clone appeared a few times. The chain links TRBV3-1 (or the pseudogene TRBV3-2) to TRBJ1-4; D is undetermined. The CDR3 has 16 amino acids. CDR1 is LGHDT and CDR2 is YNNKEL in the germline V gene (reference sequence). V shed 1 base and J shed 7 bases, with 16 bases lying between them. This chain's CDR3 is CASSQGFGLTGEKLFF. The CDR3 DNA reads as TGTGCCAGCAGCCAAGGATTTGGATTAACGGGTGAAAAACTGTTTTTT.

V gene TRBV27 combines with J gene TRBJ2-2; 7 nucleotides line up with TRBD1. The ends lost 5 bases at V and 6 bases at J; junction bases unmatched: 12. CDR1 is MNHEY and CDR2 is SMNVEV in the germline V gene (reference sequence). The CDR3 spans 16 residues. CDR3 DNA sequence: TGTGCCAGCAGTATGAACAGGGGAAGTGGCGCCGGGGAGCTGTTTTTT. Encoded protein: CASSMNRGSGAGELFF.

This clone was counted only a few times. The chain links TRBV5-4 to TRBJ2-7; TRBD1 is a possible D gene (6 bases). CDR3 length: 13 residues. Per germline, CDR1 SGHNT and CDR2 YYREEE (reference sequence). Trimming removed 4 bases at V and 7 bases at J, with 15 bases between. The CDR3 sequence is CASSLWGLREQYF. The CDR3 DNA reads TGTGCCAGCAGCCTTTGGGGGCTGCGGGAGCAGTACTTC.

Only a few counts were recorded for this clone. The chain has TRBV19 and TRBJ1-2; D is undetermined. Per germline, CDR1 LNHDA and CDR2 SQIVND (reference sequence). V lost 7 bases, J lost 3 bases, and 18 bases lay in between. The CDR3 runs 15 residues. DNA for the CDR3: TGTGCCAGTACCTTTAGCCCGCCCCGGGACTATGGCTACACCTTC. Translating gives CASTFSPPRDYGYTF.

This rearrangement joins TRBV14 to TRBJ2-1, with a weak D call TRBD1 (5 bases). The V gene lost 4 bases and the J gene lost 5 bases, with 12 bases spanning the gap. This CDR3 is built from 14 residues. Germline V gives CDR1 SGHDN, CDR2 FVKESK. CDR3 in DNA: TGTGCCAGCAGCCTCCTCGGCAGGGACAATGAGCAGTTCTTC. Protein product: CASSLLGRDNEQFF.

V and J are TRBV5-1 and TRBJ2-1, with 12 bases identical to TRBD2. Trimming removed 3 bases from V and 8 bases from J; junction bases left unmatched: 9. Per germline, CDR1 SGHRS and CDR2 YFSETQ. This CDR3 is built from 16 residues. The DNA of the CDR3 is TGCGCCAGCAGCTCAGGACTAGCGGGACGGTTCTATGAGCAGTTCTTC. Encoded protein: CASSSGLAGRFYEQFF.

This clone has only a few counts. The chain recombines TRBV15 with TRBJ1-4, with 7 nucleotides matching TRBD1. The germline V gene has CDR1 LNHNV and CDR2 YYDKDF (reference sequence). V gave up 5 bases and J gave up 11 bases; unmatched junction bases: 17. This CDR3 contains 16 residues. CDR3 sequence reads: CATSRFSGTAGGKLFF. The CDR3 coding sequence is TGTGCCACCAGCCGTTTCTCCGGGACAGCGGGTGGGAAACTGTTTTTT. Together with reference TRBV15 and TRBJ1-4, the CDR3 gives the full variable domain: DAMVIQNPRYQVTQFGKPVTLSCSQTLNHNVMYWYQQKSSQAPKLLFHYYDKDFNNEADTPDNFQSRRPNTSFCFLDIRSPGLGDTAMYLCATSRFSGTAGGKLFFGSGTQLSVL.

The genes are TRBV20-1 and TRBJ1-6; D unresolved. Germline CDR1 reads DFQATT; CDR2 reads SNEGSKA (reference sequence). Trimming took off 3 bases at V and 7 bases at J, with 10 bases between the two ends. This CDR3 is built from 13 residues. Here the CDR3 reads CSASAVSNSPLHF. DNA for the CDR3: TGCAGTGCTAGTGCGGTTTCGAATTCACCCCTCCACTTT.

The chain recombines TRBV5-5 with TRBJ2-7; D perhaps matches TRBD2 (7 bases). This CDR3 is 15 amino acids long. Trimming removed 4 bases at V and 5 bases at J, with 19 bases between. Germline V gene data show CDR1 as SGHKS and CDR2 as YYEKEE (reference sequence). DNA for the CDR3: TGTGCCAGCAGCCACGTCGCGGGGGCCCTCGACGAGCAGTACTTC. The encoded protein is CASSHVAGALDEQYF. Using reference TRBV5-5 and TRBJ2-7 for the parts outside the CDR3, the full variable domain is DAGVTQSPTHLIKTRGQQVTLRCSPISGHKSVSWYQQVLGQGPQFIFQYYEKEERGRGNFPDRFSARQFPNYSSELNVNALLLGDSALYLCASSHVAGALDEQYFGPGTRLTVT.

This clone was observed a few times. V and J are TRBV5-1 and TRBJ2-7; D unclear. CDR3 size: 13 residues. V gave up 4 bases and J gave up 3 bases, with 11 bases separating them. Germline V gene lookup returns CDR1 SGHRS and CDR2 YFSETQ. CDR3 DNA sequence: TGCGCCAGCAGCGCCGAGGTGTACTACGAGCAGTACTTC. Translated, it gives CASSAEVYYEQYF.

The V gene is TRBV5-1, the J gene TRBJ2-2, with D possibly being TRBD1 (6 bases). With 4 bases removed from V and 6 bases from J, the gap between germline ends came to 13 bases. The germline gives CDR1 SGHRS, CDR2 YFSETQ. This CDR3 has 14 residues. The CDR3 DNA sequence: TGCGCCAGCAGCCCCATACAGGGTCCCGGGGAGCTGTTTTTT. Translating gives CASSPIQGPGELFF.

The chain employs TRBV5-6 and TRBJ2-7; a weak D match, TRBD2 (5 bases). Per germline, CDR1 SGHDT and CDR2 YYEEEE. The CDR3 length is 12 residues. The V and J ends lost 1 base and 4 bases respectively, with 6 bases between them. CDR3 loop: CASSLTGYEQYF. The DNA for the CDR3 is TGTGCCAGCAGCTTGACGGGATACGAGCAGTACTTC.

V is TRBV3-1 (or the pseudogene TRBV3-2) and J is TRBJ1-2; D perhaps matches TRBD1 (5 bases). There are 13 residues in the CDR3. In germline, CDR1 is LGHDT, CDR2 YNNKEL (reference sequence). Trimming pared 4 bases from V and 11 bases from J, leaving 17 bases between. CDR3 DNA sequence: TGTGCCAGCAGCCTAACTCTCGGGGGAGGATACACCTTC. Translation: CASSLTLGGGYTF.

The chain employs TRBV11-2 and TRBJ2-7; weak D call: TRBD2 (6 bases). Trimming cost V 3 bases and J 3 bases, with 12 bases left between them. Germline assignment: CDR1 SGHAT and CDR2 FQNNGV. The CDR3 is 14 amino acids. CDR3 nucleotides: TGTGCCAGCAGCTTGGGGACTTTCTACTACGAGCAGTACTTC. Amino acid sequence: CASSLGTFYYEQYF.

The chain uses TRBV7-8 and TRBJ2-6, with 10 positions matching TRBD1. Per germline, CDR1 SGHVS and CDR2 FQNEAQ. This CDR3 contains 23 residues. Trimming at V came to 5 bases and at J to 0 bases, leaving 22 bases not matched to a gene. The CDR3 DNA sequence: TGTGCCAGCAGCCCGATAGGGAGGGGACAGGGGCTCCGTTTCAGCTCTGGGGCCAACGTCCTGACTTTC. Protein sequence: CASSPIGRGQGLRFSSGANVLTF.

The rearrangement joins TRBV19 to TRBJ2-2; 11 bases align to TRBD2. CDR1 and CDR2 (germline): LNHDA, SQIVND (reference sequence). With V trimmed by 10 bases and J by 5 bases, 12 bases remained unmatched. The CDR3 loop spans 16 amino acids. CDR3 residues: CATRPLAGVETGELFF. In nucleotides, the CDR3 is TGTGCCACCAGACCACTAGCGGGAGTGGAAACCGGGGAGCTGTTTTTT.

The V and J genes are TRBV5-4 and TRBJ2-2; weak D call: TRBD2 (7 bases). CDR1 and CDR2 (germline): SGHNT, YYREEE (reference sequence). The V and J ends lost 4 bases and 6 bases respectively, with 16 bases between them. CDR3 size: 15 residues. The DNA for the CDR3 is TGTGCCAGCAGCGTCTTTGGGGGGGCCGCCGGGGAGCTGTTTTTT. Translation: CASSVFGGAAGELFF.

A note on this clone: Different DNA sequences within this sample yield the same CDR3. The chain employs TRBV19 and TRBJ2-3, with D perhaps matching TRBD2 (5 bases). Per the germline V gene, CDR1 is LNHDA and CDR2 is SQIVND (reference sequence). The CDR3 runs 15 residues. V was shortened by 3 bases and J by 0 bases, with 10 bases between the two germline ends. The CDR3 loop reads CASSIQTGSTDTQYF. As DNA, the CDR3 is TGTGCCAGTAGTATTCAAACGGGGAGCACAGATACGCAGTATTTT. Full variable domain (remainder filled in from reference TRBV19 and TRBJ2-3): DGGITQSPKYLFRKEGQNVTLSCEQNLNHDAMYWYRQDPGQGLRLIYYSQIVNDFQKGDIAEGYSVSREKKESFPLTVTSAQKNPTAFYLCASSIQTGSTDTQYFGPGTRLTVL.

The V and J genes are TRBV28 and TRBJ2-6; 10 nucleotides agree with TRBD1. CDR1 and CDR2 (germline): MDHEN, SYDVKM. CDR3 length: 18 amino acids. Trimming cost V 1 base and J 4 bases; bases outside gene matches: 7. The CDR3 loop reads CASSLFPGTGAGANVLTF. CDR3 bases: TGTGCCAGCAGTTTATTCCCCGGGACAGGGGCCGGGGCCAACGTCCTGACTTTC. The full variable domain, with the rest looked up from reference TRBV28 and TRBJ2-6, is DVKVTQSSRYLVKRTGEKVFLECVQDMDHENMFWYRQDPGLGLRLIYFSYDVKMKEKGDIPEGYSVSREKKERFSLILESASTNQTSMYLCASSLFPGTGAGANVLTFGAGSRLTVL.

This chain connects TRBV2 to TRBJ1-3; no reliable D call. V lost 3 bases to trimming and J lost 1 base, with 7 bases between them. This CDR3 is 14 amino acids long. Germline CDR1 SNHLY, CDR2 FYNNEI. CDR3 in amino acids: CASSDDISGNTIYF. In nucleotides, the CDR3 is TGTGCCAGCAGTGATGACATTTCTGGAAACACCATATATTTT.

The chain couples TRBV11-2 to TRBJ2-7; D is perhaps TRBD1 (5 bases). CDR3 length: 16 residues. Trimming took off 2 bases at V and 0 bases at J, with 14 bases between the two ends. CDR1 is SGHAT and CDR2 is FQNNGV in the germline V gene. CDR3 region: CASSLTDKIPSYEQYF. The CDR3 DNA is TGTGCCAGCAGCTTAACGGACAAGATACCCTCCTACGAGCAGTACTTC.

Regarding this clone: A junction boundary mismatches the germline segment, possibly from a read error. The V gene is TRBV12-3 or TRBV12-4, the J gene TRBJ1-2; no reliable D call. This CDR3 is 11 amino acids long. The CDR3, as DNA: TGTGCCAGCAGCCCTAATTATGGCTACACCTTC. It codes for CASSPNYGYTF.

The rearrangement uses TRBV9 and TRBJ2-1, with D tentatively TRBD2 (6 bases). The CDR3 sequence is 15 residues long. Trimming shortened V by 5 bases and J by 6 bases, and 18 bases separated the two germline ends. From germline, CDR1 is SGDLS and CDR2 YYNGEE. The CDR3 bases are TGTGCCAGCAGTGGGGGGACCACCTCTGCCAATGAGCAGTTCTTC. Amino acids: CASSGGTTSANEQFF.

This clone was recorded only once. V usage is TRBV2 and J usage is TRBJ1-3; perhaps TRBD1 as D (5 bases). Trimming took off 1 base at V and 1 base at J, with 14 bases between the two ends. The CDR3 runs to 17 residues. Per the germline V gene, CDR1 is SNHLY and CDR2 is FYNNEI. As DNA, the CDR3 is TGTGCCAGCAGTGAAGGCGTTCGCGCAGGGTCTGGAAACACCATATATTTT. It is translated as CASSEGVRAGSGNTIYF.

The J gene is TRBJ1-1, the V gene TRBV27; D is perhaps TRBD1 (5 bases). This CDR3 is built from 14 residues. Trimming took 3 bases from V and 8 from J, leaving 16 bases between them. CDR1 is MNHEY and CDR2 is SMNVEV in the germline V gene (reference sequence). The CDR3: CASSFGRGGGEAFF. The CDR3 DNA reads as TGTGCCAGCAGTTTTGGTAGAGGCGGGGGAGAAGCTTTCTTT.

The chain combines TRBV4-1 with TRBJ1-2; 7 bases map to TRBD1. The CDR3 covers 15 residues. The germline V gene encodes CDR1 MGHRA and CDR2 YSYEKL. J gave up 1 base and V 2 bases, and 4 bases lay outside the gene matches. CDR3 in amino acids: CASSQNRDSNYGYTF. CDR3 nucleotide sequence: TGCGCCAGCAGCCAAAATCGGGACAGTAACTATGGCTACACCTTC.

The table lists this clone with a few counts. An end of the junction differs from the germline gene, which may be a read error. The V call is TRBV29-1, the J call TRBJ1-1; possibly TRBD1 for D (5 bases). From germline, CDR1 is SQVTM and CDR2 ANQGSEA. The CDR3 runs 15 residues. The CDR3 DNA is TGCCGCGTGTTCTTGGGCTGGGTGGGGGGGACTGAAGCTTTCTTT. It is translated as CRVFLGWVGGTEAFF.